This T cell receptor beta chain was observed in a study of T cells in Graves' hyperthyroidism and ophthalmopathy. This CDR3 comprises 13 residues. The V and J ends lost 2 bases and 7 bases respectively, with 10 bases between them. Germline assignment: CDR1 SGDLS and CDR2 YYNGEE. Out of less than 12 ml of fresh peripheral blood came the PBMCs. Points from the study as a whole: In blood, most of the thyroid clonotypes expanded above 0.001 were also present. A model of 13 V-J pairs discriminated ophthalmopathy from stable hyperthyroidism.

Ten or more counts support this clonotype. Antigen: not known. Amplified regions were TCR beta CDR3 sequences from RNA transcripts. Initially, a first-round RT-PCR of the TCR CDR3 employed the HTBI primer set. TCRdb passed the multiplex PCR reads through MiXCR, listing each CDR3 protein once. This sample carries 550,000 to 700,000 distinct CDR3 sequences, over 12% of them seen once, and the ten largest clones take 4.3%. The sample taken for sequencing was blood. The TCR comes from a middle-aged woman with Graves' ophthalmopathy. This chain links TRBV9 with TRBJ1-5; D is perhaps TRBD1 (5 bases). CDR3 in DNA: TGTGCCAGCAGCGTCCAGGGAGGCCAGCCCCAGCATTTT. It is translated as CASSVQGGQPQHF. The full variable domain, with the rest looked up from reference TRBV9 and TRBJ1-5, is DSGVTQTPKHLITATGQRVTLRCSPRSGDLSVYWYQQSLDQGLQFLIQYYNGEERAKGNILERFSAQQFPDLHSELNLSSLELGDSALYFCASSVQGGQPQHFGDGTRLSIL.